This T cell receptor (beta chain) was identified in a study of shared clonotypes between healthy human individuals. Repertoires were generated with immunoSEQ multiplex PCR, while TCRdb's copy carries only in-frame clones and drops some. The data contain about 1 million clones, under 80% of them singletons. Trimming shortened V by 6 bases and J by 0 bases, and 14 bases separated the two germline ends. The CDR3 runs to 16 residues. CDR1 LNHDA and CDR2 SQIVND come from the germline V gene (reference sequence). Study-wide findings and caveats: Since donors were few, the genetic and exposure-history diversity represented was limited.

Memory CD4+ cells were the fraction left after CD45RA+ naive selection. A remark on this clone: As yet, its antigen is unknown.

This receptor was taken from a man between 18 and 35 years old in good health. The genes are TRBV19 and TRBJ2-2; D not certain. Sample: memory CD4+ T cells sorted from blood. The sample's subset: CD45RA-negative fraction. The CDR3 reads CASRNGPTSNTGELFF. The CDR3 region has the DNA TGTGCCAGTAGGAACGGGCCCACCTCGAACACCGGGGAGCTGTTTTTT. Full variable domain (outside the CDR3, taken from reference TRBV19 and TRBJ2-2): DGGITQSPKYLFRKEGQNVTLSCEQNLNHDAMYWYRQDPGQGLRLIYYSQIVNDFQKGDIAEGYSVSREKKESFPLTVTSAQKNPTAFYLCASRNGPTSNTGELFFGEGSRLTVL.